The TCR beta chain under discussion was sequenced for a study of blood T cell repertoires in COVID-19. The overall study: Researchers got acute and convalescent COVID-19 samples from the United States, Italy and Spain.

Using immunoSEQ multiplex PCR, the repertoire was profiled, and TCRdb retains in-frame clones only, with some absent. The table has about 79,000 clones, about 89% seen once. Trimming removed 1 base at V and 5 bases at J, with 12 bases between. The germline CDR1 and CDR2 sequences are LGHNA and YNFKEQ. The CDR3 is 15 residues long. The receptor comes from a man aged 65 to 85 with active or convalescent COVID-19. The sequencing sample was made of peripheral blood. This chain connects TRBV4-2 to TRBJ1-5, with a weak D call TRBD1 (5 bases). In nucleotides, the CDR3 is TGTGCCAGCAGCCAAGGGGGGGTCAGGGATCAGCCCCAGCATTTT. It codes for CASSQGGVRDQPQHF.